Sequencing of this TCR beta chain was carried out in a study of T cell responses to AZD1222 COVID-19 vaccine. As concerns this clone: Its antigen is not known.

The CDR3 runs to 14 residues. J was trimmed by 0 bases and V by 9 bases; bases with no gene match: 4. General observations from the study: Clonal diversity was possibly underestimated; the donors were predominantly white British and more often female. Two doses of AZD1222 preceded a rise in Spike-specific TCR breadth and depth. It was only after the peak T cell response that any repertoires were sampled. CD4 TCRs covered the whole spike, strongest at regions 160-218 and 743-854.

Sequencing was performed with immunoSEQ multiplex PCR; in TCRdb, only in-frame clones are kept and a portion is missing. The data show about 150,000 clones, 92% seen once. The TCR comes from an adult who received the AZD1222 COVID-19 vaccine. The material was peripheral blood, obtained 28 days after the second AZD1222 dose. The V gene is TRBV23-1, the J gene TRBJ1-5, with 8 positions matching TRBD1. TRBV23-1 falls under the ORF class, with uncertain function. This chain's CDR3 is CARGQEHSNQPQHF. CDR3 DNA: TGCGCCAGGGGACAGGAACATAGCAATCAGCCCCAGCATTTT.